A single sample is the source of the 9 T cell receptor beta chains below, sequenced in a study of blood T cell repertoires in COVID-19. The data were produced by immunoSEQ multiplex PCR, yet TCRdb's version contains in-frame clones alone and is incomplete. The sample holds 220,000 or so clones, around 85% seen once. Sequences were obtained from PBMCs or T cells enriched from blood (not recorded which). These receptors were obtained from a woman aged 40 to 50 with acute COVID-19.

The chain recombines TRBV29-1 with TRBJ2-3; TRBD1 is a possible D gene (6 bases). V gave up 7 bases and J gave up 1 base, with 15 bases separating them. The CDR3 spans 14 residues. Germline loops: CDR1 SQVTM, CDR2 ANQGSEA. The CDR3 spells CSGEQGWGTDTQYF. The CDR3 bases are TGCAGCGGAGAACAGGGTTGGGGCACAGATACGCAGTATTTT.

The sample holds one count of this clone. This chain joins TRBV9 and TRBJ2-2; TRBD2 matches at 7 bases. The germline CDR1 and CDR2 sequences are SGDLS and YYNGEE. The junction had 3 bases not matched to a gene; V was cut back by 6 bases and J by 1 base. The CDR3 sequence is 14 residues long. CDR3 region: CASNLAGNTGELFF. In DNA, the CDR3 is TGTGCCAGCAATTTAGCGGGGAACACCGGGGAGCTGTTTTTT.

The rearrangement links TRBV9 to TRBJ1-6; perhaps TRBD1 as D (6 bases). V was cut by 3 bases and J by 5 bases, with 9 bases left in between. This CDR3 spans 14 amino acids. Germline CDR1 reads SGDLS; CDR2 reads YYNGEE. As DNA, the CDR3 is TGTGCCAGCAGCGCAGCAGGGGATAATTCACCCCTCCACTTT. It is translated as CASSAAGDNSPLHF.

This clone was counted only a few times. This rearrangement joins TRBV3-1 (or the pseudogene TRBV3-2) to TRBJ1-2, with 7 nucleotides matching TRBD1. The germline CDR1 and CDR2 sequences are LGHDT and YNNKEL (reference sequence). Trimming removed 4 bases from V and 2 bases from J; junction bases left unmatched: 7. The CDR3 has 15 amino acids. DNA for the CDR3: TGTGCCAGCAGCCCCCGGGACAGCAAAAACTATGGCTACACCTTC. Protein: CASSPRDSKNYGYTF.

The chain links TRBV30 to TRBJ1-1, with D maybe TRBD1 (5 bases). The CDR3 is 15 residues long. V was pared by 0 bases and J by 1 base, with 12 bases between. Per the germline V gene, CDR1 is GTSNPN and CDR2 is SVGIG (reference sequence). The CDR3, as DNA: TGTGCCTGGAGTGTATTGCAGGGAAAGAACACTGAAGCTTTCTTT. Translating gives CAWSVLQGKNTEAFF.

The CDR3 spells CAGRGAEGYTF. In DNA, the CDR3 is TGTGCCGGTCGGGGGGCGGAAGGCTACACCTTC. The chain has TRBV28 and TRBJ1-2, with D perhaps TRBD1 (6 bases). Trimming shortened V by 11 bases and J by 8 bases, and 15 bases separated the two germline ends. CDR3 length: 11 residues. Germline V gene lookup returns CDR1 MDHEN and CDR2 SYDVKM.

The gene calls are TRBV18 and TRBJ1-1; D is ambiguous. The CDR3 spans 13 residues. From germline, CDR1 is KGHSH and CDR2 LQKENI. Deletions cut 6 bases from V and 1 base from J, with 9 bases between. The CDR3 protein is CASSLDPNTEAFF. The CDR3 DNA reads as TGTGCCAGCTCTCTAGATCCGAACACTGAAGCTTTCTTT.

This clone was seen once. V is TRBV7-6 and J is TRBJ2-1, with 7 bases that match TRBD2. Trimming cost V 1 base and J 7 bases; bases outside gene matches: 7. The CDR3 has 15 residues. CDR1 and CDR2 from the germline V gene are SGHVS and FNYEAQ. The CDR3 DNA follows: TGTGCCAGCAGCTTAGAGCTAGCGGCCTTAAATGAGCAGTTCTTC. It codes for CASSLELAALNEQFF.

This sequence joins TRBV7-8 and TRBJ2-1; the match to TRBD1 covers 10 bases. CDR3 length: 16 amino acids. Looked up from germline, CDR1 is SGHVS and CDR2 is FQNEAQ. V lost 5 bases and J lost 7; bases outside the gene matches: 11. Here the CDR3 DNA reads TGTGCCAGCAGCCCCTGGGGACAGGGGAATAAGAATGAGCAGTTCTTC. Protein product: CASSPWGQGNKNEQFF.